A single sample gave rise to the 6 T cell receptor beta chains below, sequenced in a study of blood T cell repertoires in COVID-19 (TCRdb year 2020). Libraries were made using the immunoSEQ multiplex PCR assay. TCRdb's version of the immuneACCESS table is confined to in-frame rearrangements and falls short of the full clone set. An unresolved V gene accounts for under half of the shortfall where checked; the remainder is of unknown origin. For this sample the table gives around 60,000 clones, of which 72% were detected only once. Jointly, the top ten make up 4.8% of the sample. The sample consisted of peripheral blood. These receptors were taken from a woman in her 70s with COVID-19, enrolled during active disease.

V gene TRBV9 combines with J gene TRBJ2-5; 7 bases align to TRBD2. The CDR3 totals 14 residues. Germline V lookup: CDR1 SGDLS, CDR2 YYNGEE. V dropped 0 bases and J dropped 4; count of bases not matched to a gene: 3. The CDR3 reads CASSVGPGGETQYF. The CDR3 DNA is TGTGCCAGCAGCGTAGGGCCGGGGGGAGAGACCCAGTACTTC. Supplemented by reference TRBV9 and TRBJ2-5, the full variable domain reads DSGVTQTPKHLITATGQRVTLRCSPRSGDLSVYWYQQSLDQGLQFLIQYYNGEERAKGNILERFSAQQFPDLHSELNLSSLELGDSALYFCASSVGPGGETQYFGPGTRLLVL.

This chain joins TRBV19 and TRBJ2-5; 13 bases fit TRBD2. The CDR3 runs to 14 residues. V trimming: 7 bases; J trimming: 6 bases; junction bases outside the gene matches: 5. Germline V CDR1 and CDR2: LNHDA, SQIVND (reference sequence). The DNA of the CDR3 is TGTGCCAGTAAAAGGACTAGCGGGAGTAAGACCCAGTACTTC. Translated, it gives CASKRTSGSKTQYF.

This clone was counted a single time. The chain recombines TRBV6-4 with TRBJ2-1; D gene ambiguous. The V gene lost 6 bases and the J gene lost 2 bases, with 11 bases spanning the gap. This CDR3 is built from 14 residues. In germline, CDR1 is MRHNA, CDR2 SNTAGT. Here the CDR3 DNA reads TGTGCCAGCAGCGCCGACTCGACCTACAATGAGCAGTTCTTC. As protein: CASSADSTYNEQFF.

The gene calls are TRBV19 and TRBJ1-1, with D possibly TRBD1 on 5 matching bases. Trimming left V 0 bases short and J 0 bases short, with 8 bases between. Germline-derived CDR1 and CDR2 are LNHDA and SQIVND (reference sequence). CDR3 length: 15 amino acids. As DNA, the CDR3 is TGTGCCAGTAGTATAGACAGGGTGATGAACACTGAAGCTTTCTTT. Its translation: CASSIDRVMNTEAFF.

The V call is TRBV7-2, the J call TRBJ1-3; the D is unclear. Germline V gives CDR1 SGHTA, CDR2 FQGNSA. The CDR3 spans 14 residues. The germline V and J ends were trimmed by 1 base and 2 bases, with 6 bases remaining between them. CDR3 sequence (DNA): TGTGCCAGCAGCTTAGGAACTCCTGGAAACACCATATATTTT. Protein: CASSLGTPGNTIYF.

This clone was recorded a few times. The chain combines TRBV10-3 with TRBJ2-5; maybe TRBD1 (7 bases). The germline V gene encodes CDR1 ENHRY and CDR2 SYGVKD. This CDR3 region has 13 residues. V shed 4 bases and J shed 4 bases, with 10 bases lying between them. CDR3 in amino acids: CAISAGGPETQYF. The CDR3 DNA reads TGTGCCATCAGTGCAGGGGGGCCAGAGACCCAGTACTTC.